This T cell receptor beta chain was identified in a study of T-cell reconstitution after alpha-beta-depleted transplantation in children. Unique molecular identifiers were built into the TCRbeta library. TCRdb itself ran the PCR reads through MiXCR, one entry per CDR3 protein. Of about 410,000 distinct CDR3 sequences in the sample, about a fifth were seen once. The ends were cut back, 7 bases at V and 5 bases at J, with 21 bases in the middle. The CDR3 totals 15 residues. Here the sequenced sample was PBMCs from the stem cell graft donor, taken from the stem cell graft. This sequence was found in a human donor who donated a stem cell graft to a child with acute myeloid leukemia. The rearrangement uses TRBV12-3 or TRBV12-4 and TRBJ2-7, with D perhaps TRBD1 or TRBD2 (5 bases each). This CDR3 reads CASTKSRDGGDEQYF. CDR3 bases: TGTGCCAGCACCAAGTCCCGGGACGGTGGGGACGAGCAGTACTTC.